Shown below are 26 T cell receptor beta chains from a single sample sequenced in a study of blood T cells in healthy people across ages. The use of a sample-barcoded 5' primer and a J-beta primer mix characterized a second PCR of roughly 6 to 11 cycles. One entry per CDR3 protein results from TCRdb running MiXCR on the 5' RACE reads. The repertoire holds 1.5 million to 2 million distinct CDR3 sequences, with 30% to 40% as singletons. The sample taken for sequencing was blood. The source is a woman aged 25 to 39 in good health.

In its sample, this clonotype was seen a few times. The V call is TRBV7-9, the J call TRBJ2-4; TRBD1 matches 10 bases. The J call is uncertain, as TRBJ2-7 better fits the DNA end. Germline CDR1 and CDR2: SEHNR and FQNEAQ (reference sequence). The CDR3 has 17 amino acids. The DNA for the CDR3 is TGTGCCAGCAGCTATCGGGGACAGGGGTTCGGAACCTACGAGCAGTACTTC. This translates into CASSYRGQGFGTYEQYF.

This clonotype was detected a few times. The chain is built from TRBV20-1 and TRBJ2-1, with 9 bases fitting TRBD2. The CDR3 loop spans 17 amino acids. V lost 0 bases, J lost 1 base, and 7 bases stayed unmatched. CDR1 is DFQATT and CDR2 is SNEGSKA in the germline V gene (reference sequence). CDR3 protein: CSARDGGGRGSYNEQFF. CDR3 sequence (DNA): TGCAGTGCTAGAGATGGCGGCGGGAGGGGATCCTACAATGAGCAGTTCTTC.

In this sample, this clonotype turned up a few times. V gene TRBV28 combines with J gene TRBJ1-5; 7 nucleotides agree with TRBD1. Germline V gene lookup returns CDR1 MDHEN and CDR2 SYDVKM. V gave up 7 bases and J gave up 4 bases; unmatched junction bases: 10. This CDR3 contains 15 residues. The CDR3 region is CASNDAGGGNQPQHF. The CDR3 nucleotides read TGTGCCAGCAACGACGCAGGGGGAGGGAATCAGCCCCAGCATTTT.

The rearrangement uses TRBV9 and TRBJ2-1; no reliable D call. Trimming took off 0 bases at V and 10 bases at J, with 14 bases between the two ends. CDR1 is SGDLS, CDR2 YYNGEE, per germline. The CDR3 is 14 amino acids. CDR3 in amino acids: CASSVEGSIHEQFF. The CDR3 DNA reads as TGTGCCAGCAGCGTAGAGGGTAGCATCCACGAGCAGTTCTTC.

The chain recombines TRBV20-1 with TRBJ1-2; D uncertain. Per the germline V gene, CDR1 is DFQATT and CDR2 is SNEGSKA (reference sequence). The CDR3 has 11 amino acids. Trimming removed 5 bases from V and 8 bases from J, with 12 bases in between. Here the CDR3 DNA reads TGCAGTGCTGAAGGCCTAGGCGGCTACACCTTC. Amino acid sequence: CSAEGLGGYTF.

This clonotype was seen many times. The chain employs TRBV5-1 and TRBJ2-6, with TRBD1 identical over 7 bases. The junction had 3 bases not matched to a gene; V was cut back by 3 bases and J by 3 bases. This CDR3 has 15 residues. Germline V lookup: CDR1 SGHRS, CDR2 YFSETQ. In nucleotides, the CDR3 is TGCGCCAGCAGCTCGACAGGGTTTGGGGCCAACGTCCTGACTTTC. Translated, it gives CASSSTGFGANVLTF.

This clonotype was observed at least ten times. V usage is TRBV20-1 and J usage is TRBJ2-5, with TRBD2 matching 11 bases. This CDR3 has 16 residues. CDR1 is DFQATT, CDR2 SNEGSKA, per germline (reference sequence). After removal of 2 bases from V and 2 bases from J, the junction contained 7 bases not matched to a gene. CDR3 sequence: CSARSSGREWQETQYF. CDR3 sequence (DNA): TGCAGTGCTAGAAGTAGCGGGAGGGAATGGCAAGAGACCCAGTACTTC.

This chain joins TRBV11-2 and TRBJ2-4; D is ambiguous. The germline CDR1 and CDR2 sequences are SGHAT and FQNNGV. V dropped 1 base and J dropped 6 bases, with 16 bases sitting between them. The CDR3 has 16 residues. In DNA form, the CDR3 reads TGTGCCAGCAGCTTAGTGGTCCGGAGCGAAGGAAACATTCAGTACTTC. Residues: CASSLVVRSEGNIQYF. The whole variable domain, filled in from reference TRBV11-2 and TRBJ2-4, reads EAGVAQSPRYKIIEKRQSVAFWCNPISGHATLYWYQQILGQGPKLLIQFQNNGVVDDSQLPKDRFSAERLKGVDSTLKIQPAKLEDSAVYLCASSLVVRSEGNIQYFGAGTRLSVL.

The rearrangement links TRBV7-9 to TRBJ2-1, with 9 bases aligning to TRBD2. This CDR3 is built from 15 residues. V gave up 4 bases and J gave up 9 bases; unmatched junction bases: 10. Germline CDR1 is SEHNR and CDR2 is FQNEAQ (reference sequence). CDR3: CASSSVSGLAVEQFF. CDR3 sequence (DNA): TGTGCCAGCAGCTCCGTCTCGGGACTAGCTGTTGAGCAGTTCTTC.

This clonotype has more than one count but fewer than ten. The gene calls are TRBV6-5 and TRBJ1-2; 7 nucleotides match TRBD1. Germline CDR1 and CDR2: MNHEY and SVGAGI. This CDR3 is built from 12 residues. With V trimmed by 7 bases and J by 8 bases, 7 bases remained unmatched. DNA for the CDR3: TGTGCCAGCACCAACAGGGGTTTAGGCTACACCTTC. Encoded protein: CASTNRGLGYTF.

The J gene is TRBJ2-2, the V gene TRBV30, with D tentatively TRBD2 (6 bases). V shed 2 bases and J shed 6 bases, with 13 bases lying between them. CDR3 size: 14 residues. CDR1 GTSNPN and CDR2 SVGIG come from the germline V gene (reference sequence). The CDR3 loop reads CAWSNTRLAGELFF. CDR3 nucleotide sequence: TGTGCCTGGAGTAACACCCGACTAGCCGGGGAGCTGTTTTTT.

A word on this clonotype: A much larger clonotype is one base distant, so this may be a read error. V and J are TRBV4-1 and TRBJ2-6; tentative D call: TRBD1 (6 bases). Germline-derived CDR1 and CDR2 are MGHRA and YSYEKL. The CDR3 is made up of 15 amino acids. The CDR3 reads CAGGDSPSGTNVLTF. DNA for the CDR3: TGCGCCGGGGGCGACAGTCCCTCTGGGACCAACGTCCTGACTTTC.

This clonotype is a singleton in its sample. The J gene is TRBJ2-7, the V gene TRBV15, with 7 bases identical to TRBD1. The CDR3 runs 16 residues. Per the germline V gene, CDR1 is LNHNV and CDR2 is YYDKDF (reference sequence). Trimming removed 2 bases from V and 0 bases from J; junction bases left unmatched: 7. In nucleotides, the CDR3 is TGTGCCACCAGCAGACCCCGACGGGACAGCTCCTACGAGCAGTACTTC. Its translation: CATSRPRRDSSYEQYF.

The chain uses TRBV7-9 and TRBJ2-5; D is unresolved. The CDR3 spans 13 residues. The V and J ends lost 5 bases and 11 bases respectively, with 18 bases between them. Germline CDR1 reads SEHNR; CDR2 reads FQNEAQ (reference sequence). Here the CDR3 DNA reads TGTGCCAGCAGCCCCCGAGCGCATTATGAGCAGTACTTC. Its protein product is CASSPRAHYEQYF.

This sequence joins TRBV10-3 and TRBJ2-1; a weak D match, TRBD2 (5 bases). Per germline, CDR1 ENHRY and CDR2 SYGVKD. V was shortened by 6 bases and J by 0 bases, with 12 bases between the two germline ends. The length of the CDR3 is 15 residues. CDR3: CAIRQAVSSYNEQFF. The CDR3 nucleotides read TGTGCCATCAGGCAAGCGGTAAGCTCCTACAATGAGCAGTTCTTC.

Only a few counts were recorded for this clonotype. The chain links TRBV4-1 to TRBJ2-1; weak D call: TRBD1 (6 bases). CDR1 is MGHRA and CDR2 is YSYEKL in the germline V gene. The CDR3 has 15 amino acids. The V and J ends lost 4 bases and 6 bases respectively, with 16 bases between them. CDR3 sequence: CASSLLQGSPNEQFF. The CDR3 region has the DNA TGCGCCAGCAGCCTCCTACAGGGCTCCCCCAATGAGCAGTTCTTC.

Details on this clonotype: This could be a read error, since a much larger clone is one nucleotide away. The chain couples TRBV29-1 to TRBJ2-5; tentatively, D is TRBD1 (6 bases). Germline values: CDR1 SQVTM, CDR2 ANQGSEA. CDR3 length equals 13 residues. This CDR3 reads CGVPSGVGETQYF. The CDR3 coding sequence is TGCGGCGTTCCATCAGGGGTGGGAGAGACCCAGTACTTC.

The chain has TRBV6-5 and TRBJ2-1, with D possibly matching TRBD1 (6 bases). Trimming removed 7 bases at V and 0 bases at J, with 13 bases between. Germline CDR1 is MNHEY and CDR2 is SVGAGI. This CDR3 has 15 residues. CDR3 DNA: TGTGCCAGCAACCAGGGGAGAAGCTCCTACAATGAGCAGTTCTTC. Translation gives CASNQGRSSYNEQFF.

The J gene is TRBJ2-7, the V gene TRBV2; 7 bases are a match to TRBD1. CDR3 length equals 14 residues. CDR1 and CDR2 (germline): SNHLY, FYNNEI. Trimming removed 8 bases from V and 3 bases from J; junction bases left unmatched: 10. CDR3 loop: CASETGPLHYEQYF. The CDR3 DNA reads as TGTGCCAGCGAGACAGGGCCCCTCCACTACGAGCAGTACTTC.

This chain joins TRBV5-1 and TRBJ2-2, with D maybe TRBD2 (5 bases). Germline V lookup: CDR1 SGHRS, CDR2 YFSETQ. This CDR3 contains 15 residues. Trimming removed 0 bases from V and 4 bases from J, with 10 bases in between. The CDR3 DNA reads TGCGCCAGCAGCTTGGACCCGGCGGGCACCGGGGAGCTGTTTTTT. Its protein is CASSLDPAGTGELFF.

The rearrangement links TRBV7-8 to TRBJ2-7, with D unresolved. The CDR3 totals 14 residues. CDR1 is SGHVS, CDR2 FQNEAQ, per germline. V lost 1 base and J lost 3, with 10 bases in between. DNA of the CDR3: TGTGCCAGCAGCTTAGTTGGGCCGGACTACGAGCAGTACTTC. This encodes CASSLVGPDYEQYF.

This clonotype has ten or more counts. The rearrangement uses TRBV27 and TRBJ2-5; 12 bases map to TRBD2. The J call may be incorrect, as the DNA end agrees better with TRBJ2-7. Germline CDR1 and CDR2: MNHEY and SMNVEV (reference sequence). This CDR3 is 14 amino acids long. The CDR3 DNA is TGTGCCAGCAGTTCGGGACTAGCGGGCAACGAGCAGTACTTC. Its translation: CASSSGLAGNEQYF.

The genes are TRBV18 and TRBJ1-1; no reliable D call. Germline V gives CDR1 KGHSH, CDR2 LQKENI. CDR3 length: 14 amino acids. V lost 2 bases and J lost 2, with 9 bases in between. The CDR3 nucleotides are TGTGCCAGCTCACCAAACCCCCTAAACACTGAAGCTTTCTTT. This translates into CASSPNPLNTEAFF.

This clonotype has a single count. This chain uses TRBV4-1 with TRBJ1-1; D may be TRBD1 (6 bases). This CDR3 has 15 amino acids. The germline V and J ends were trimmed by 3 bases and 5 bases, with 16 bases remaining between them. In germline, CDR1 is MGHRA, CDR2 YSYEKL. As DNA, the CDR3 is TGCGCCAGCAGCCACCGGCAGGGGTGGGGGACTGAAGCTTTCTTT. Protein product: CASSHRQGWGTEAFF.

The CDR3 bases are TGTGCCAGCAGCCAAGATAGGGGGGGTATAAGTCAGCCCCAGCATTTT. This codes for CASSQDRGGISQPQHF. The rearrangement joins TRBV14 to TRBJ1-5, with D tentatively TRBD1 (6 bases). CDR1 and CDR2 (germline): SGHDN, FVKESK. The CDR3 loop spans 16 amino acids. V lost 0 bases to trimming and J lost 6 bases, with 15 bases between them.

The gene calls are TRBV29-1 and TRBJ2-4, with a possible D match to TRBD2 (6 bases). The germline V gene encodes CDR1 SQVTM and CDR2 ANQGSEA. The CDR3 is 15 residues long. Trimming removed 4 bases at V and 4 bases at J, with 17 bases between. This CDR3 reads CSVGNLLAAKNIQYF. In DNA form, the CDR3 reads TGCAGCGTTGGTAATTTGTTAGCGGCTAAAAACATTCAGTACTTC. Supplemented by reference TRBV29-1 and TRBJ2-4, the full variable domain reads SAVISQKPSRDICQRGTSLTIQCQVDSQVTMMFWYRQQPGQSLTLIATANQGSEATYESGFVIDKFPISRPNLTFSTLTVSNMSPEDSSIYLCSVGNLLAAKNIQYFGAGTRLSVL.